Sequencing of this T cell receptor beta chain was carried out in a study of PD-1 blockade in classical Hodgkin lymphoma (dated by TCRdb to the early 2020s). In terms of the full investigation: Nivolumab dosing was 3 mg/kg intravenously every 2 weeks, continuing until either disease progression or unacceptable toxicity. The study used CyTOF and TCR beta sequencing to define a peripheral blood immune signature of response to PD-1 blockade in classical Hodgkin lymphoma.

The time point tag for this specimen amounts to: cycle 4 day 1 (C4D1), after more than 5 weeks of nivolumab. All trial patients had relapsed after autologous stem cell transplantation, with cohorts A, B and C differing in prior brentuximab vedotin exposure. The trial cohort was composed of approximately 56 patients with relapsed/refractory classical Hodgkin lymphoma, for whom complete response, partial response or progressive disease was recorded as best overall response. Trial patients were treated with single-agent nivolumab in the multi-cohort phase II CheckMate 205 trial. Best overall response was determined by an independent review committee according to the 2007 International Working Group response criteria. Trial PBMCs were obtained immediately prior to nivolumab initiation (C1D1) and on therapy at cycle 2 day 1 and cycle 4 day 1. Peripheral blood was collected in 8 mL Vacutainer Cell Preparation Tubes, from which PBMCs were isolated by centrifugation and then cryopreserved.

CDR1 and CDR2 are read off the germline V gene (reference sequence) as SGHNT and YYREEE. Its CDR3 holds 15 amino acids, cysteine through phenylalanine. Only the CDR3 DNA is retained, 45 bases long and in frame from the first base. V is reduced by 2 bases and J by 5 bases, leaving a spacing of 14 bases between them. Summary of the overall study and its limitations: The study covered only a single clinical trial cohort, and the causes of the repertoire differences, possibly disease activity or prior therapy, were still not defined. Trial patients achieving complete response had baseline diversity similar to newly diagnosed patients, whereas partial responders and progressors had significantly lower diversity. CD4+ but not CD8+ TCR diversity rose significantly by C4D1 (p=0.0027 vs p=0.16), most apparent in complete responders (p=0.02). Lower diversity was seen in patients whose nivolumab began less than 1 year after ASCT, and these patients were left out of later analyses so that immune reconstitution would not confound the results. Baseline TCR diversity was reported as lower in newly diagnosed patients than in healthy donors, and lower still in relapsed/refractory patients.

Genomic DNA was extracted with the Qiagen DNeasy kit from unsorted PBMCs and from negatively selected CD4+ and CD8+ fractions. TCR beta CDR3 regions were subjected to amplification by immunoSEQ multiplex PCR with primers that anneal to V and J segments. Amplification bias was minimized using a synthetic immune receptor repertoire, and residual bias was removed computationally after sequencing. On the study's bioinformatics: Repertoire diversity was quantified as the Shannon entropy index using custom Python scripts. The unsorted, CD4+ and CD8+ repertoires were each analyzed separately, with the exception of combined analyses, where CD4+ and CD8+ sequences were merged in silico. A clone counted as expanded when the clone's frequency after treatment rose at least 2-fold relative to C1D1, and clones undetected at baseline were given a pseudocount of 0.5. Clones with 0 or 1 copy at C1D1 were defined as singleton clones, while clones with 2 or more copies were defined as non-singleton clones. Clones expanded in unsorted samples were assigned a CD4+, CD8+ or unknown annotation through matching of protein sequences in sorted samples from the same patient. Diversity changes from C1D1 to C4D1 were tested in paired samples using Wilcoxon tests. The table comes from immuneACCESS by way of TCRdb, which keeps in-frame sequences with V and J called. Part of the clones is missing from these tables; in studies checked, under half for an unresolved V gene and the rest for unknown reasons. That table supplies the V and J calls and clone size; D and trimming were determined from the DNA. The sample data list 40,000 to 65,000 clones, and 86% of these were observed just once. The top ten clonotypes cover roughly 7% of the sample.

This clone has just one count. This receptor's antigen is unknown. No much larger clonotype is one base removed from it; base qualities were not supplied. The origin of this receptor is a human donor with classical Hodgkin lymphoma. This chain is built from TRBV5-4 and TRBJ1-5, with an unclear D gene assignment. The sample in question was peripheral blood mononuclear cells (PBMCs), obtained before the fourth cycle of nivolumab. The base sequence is TGTGCCAGCAGCTTAGGCGGCTCAAGGGATCAGCCCCAGCATTTT. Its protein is CASSLGGSRDQPQHF. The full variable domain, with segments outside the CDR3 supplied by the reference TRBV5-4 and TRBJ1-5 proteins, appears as ETGVTQSPTHLIKTRGQQVTLRCSSQSGHNTVSWYQQALGQGPQFIFQYYREEENGRGNFPPRFSGLQFPNYSSELNVNALELDDSALYLCASSLGGSRDQPQHFGDGTRLSIL.